The 22 T cell receptor beta chains given below trace back to one sample, sequenced in a study of patients and donors after allogeneic stem cell transplantation. TCRdb fed the RT-PCR reads into MiXCR, producing one record per CDR3 protein. This repertoire shows 65,000 to 80,000 distinct CDR3 sequences, about 25% found once; its top ten account for approximately 26%. What was sequenced was blood, either unsorted or a sorted T cell fraction (not recorded which). The receptors here all came from a human donor who was either an allogeneic HSCT recipient or a stem cell or donor lymphocyte infusion donor (not recorded which). It is not recorded whose cells these are; they may come from a transplant donor.

This clonotype was seen a handful of times. The rearrangement uses TRBV7-3 and TRBJ2-2; D remains unclear. The CDR3 consists of 12 residues. The V end lost 5 bases, the J end lost 7 bases, and 8 bases lay between the germline ends. Germline CDR1 is SGHTA and CDR2 is FQGTGA. CDR3 nucleotide sequence: TGTGCCAGCAGCCCCGTGCGCGGGGAGCTGTTTTTT. This gives the protein CASSPVRGELFF.

The rearrangement joins TRBV7-9 to TRBJ1-1, with 8 bases identical to TRBD1. The trim removed 1 base at V and 5 bases at J, leaving 9 bases unmatched. CDR3 length: 16 amino acids. Germline CDR1 and CDR2: SEHNR and FQNEAQ (reference sequence). In DNA form, the CDR3 reads TGTGCCAGCAGCTTAGGAGTCCAGGGGGCGAGGACTGAAGCTTTCTTT. This translates into CASSLGVQGARTEAFF.

This clonotype was seen only a few times. The chain is built from TRBV7-9 and TRBJ1-2; D is unclear. Trimming stripped 1 base from V and 5 bases from J, with 8 bases between. CDR3 size: 13 residues. CDR1 and CDR2 from the germline V gene are SEHNR and FQNEAQ (reference sequence). CDR3 sequence reads: CASSLVSAYGYTF. The CDR3 DNA is TGTGCCAGCAGCTTAGTGTCAGCTTATGGCTACACCTTC.

This chain connects TRBV10-3 to TRBJ2-7; tentative D call: TRBD2 (5 bases). This CDR3 contains 13 residues. Germline V gives CDR1 ENHRY, CDR2 SYGVKD. Trimming took 8 bases from V and 2 from J, leaving 13 bases between them. Here the CDR3 DNA reads TGTGCCATCGCGACGGGATTCCCCTACGAGCAGTACTTC. Translating it yields CAIATGFPYEQYF.

The J gene is TRBJ2-5, the V gene TRBV5-1, with D unresolved. This CDR3 region has 12 residues. CDR1 is SGHRS, CDR2 YFSETQ, per germline. Between the trimmed V and J ends, which lost 5 bases and 7 bases, there was a span of 12 bases. This chain's CDR3 is CASSSESVTQYF. The CDR3 DNA reads TGCGCCAGCAGTAGTGAATCGGTGACCCAGTACTTC.

This chain links TRBV5-1 with TRBJ2-7; weak D call: TRBD2 (6 bases). V was trimmed by 4 bases and J by 0 bases, leaving 14 bases between them. CDR1 SGHRS and CDR2 YFSETQ come from the germline V gene. This CDR3 region has 15 residues. The CDR3 DNA follows: TGCGCCAGCAGCCCCTCCGGGGGTAGCTCCTACGAGCAGTACTTC. It codes for CASSPSGGSSYEQYF.

This CDR3 reads CASTPGPGVGGGYTF. CDR3 sequence (DNA): TGTGCCAGCACCCCCGGTCCGGGGGTAGGGGGTGGCTACACCTTC. This chain connects TRBV12-3 or TRBV12-4 to TRBJ1-2, with TRBD1 as a possible D gene (6 bases). The CDR3 sequence is 15 residues long. The V gene lost 7 bases and the J gene lost 7 bases, with 22 bases spanning the gap.

V gene TRBV29-1 combines with J gene TRBJ2-7; TRBD1 agrees at 9 bases. V lost 6 bases and J lost 3; bases outside the gene matches: 21. Germline V lookup: CDR1 SQVTM, CDR2 ANQGSEA. The CDR3 sequence is 18 residues long. The CDR3 spells CSVLNRDRAEGGSYEQYF. Written as DNA, the CDR3 is TGCAGCGTACTAAACCGGGACAGGGCCGAAGGTGGAAGCTACGAGCAGTACTTC.

This chain uses TRBV20-1 with TRBJ1-6; TRBD1 is a possible D gene (5 bases). CDR1 DFQATT and CDR2 SNEGSKA come from the germline V gene (reference sequence). CDR3 length equals 15 residues. The ends were cut back, 5 bases at V and 9 bases at J, with 20 bases in the middle. The DNA for the CDR3 is TGCAGTGCTCTTGCCCCCGGGACTTTAAGTTCACCCCTCCACTTT. It yields the protein CSALAPGTLSSPLHF.

A few counts support this clonotype. The J gene is TRBJ2-1, the V gene TRBV12-5; 7 bases line up with TRBD1. Germline CDR1 is LGHNT and CDR2 is FRNRAP. The CDR3 covers 19 residues. The trim removed 4 bases at V and 5 bases at J, leaving 20 bases unmatched. CDR3 nucleotides: TGTGCTAGTGGTTACTTTCCCAAAGGACAGGTAAAGACAGACAATGAGCAGTTCTTC. Translated: CASGYFPKGQVKTDNEQFF.

The chain employs TRBV12-3 or TRBV12-4 and TRBJ1-4; D is ambiguous. CDR3 length: 15 amino acids. V lost 3 bases to trimming and J lost 7 bases, with 15 bases between them. CDR3 in amino acids: CASSFRRSPGEKLFF. The CDR3 region has the DNA TGTGCCAGCAGTTTCCGCAGATCTCCGGGTGAAAAACTGTTTTTT.

The chain recombines TRBV9 with TRBJ1-2, with D unresolved. Germline assignment: CDR1 SGDLS and CDR2 YYNGEE. V lost 2 bases to trimming and J lost 4 bases, with 12 bases between them. The CDR3 loop spans 14 amino acids. The CDR3 spells CASSVGGSRYGYTF. The CDR3 DNA reads as TGTGCCAGCAGCGTGGGAGGATCCCGCTATGGCTACACCTTC.

The chain uses TRBV10-3 and TRBJ2-1; maybe TRBD2 (6 bases). The CDR3 length is 14 residues. V was clipped by 2 bases and J by 6 bases, with 11 bases between them. The germline gives CDR1 ENHRY, CDR2 SYGVKD. This chain's CDR3 is CAISETSTANEQFF. The DNA of the CDR3 is TGTGCCATCAGTGAGACTAGCACGGCCAATGAGCAGTTCTTC.

The gene calls are TRBV20-1 and TRBJ1-1; D gene ambiguous. Per germline, CDR1 DFQATT and CDR2 SNEGSKA (reference sequence). The ends were cut back, 0 bases at V and 0 bases at J, with 2 bases in the middle. The CDR3 is 12 amino acids. In nucleotides, the CDR3 is TGCAGTGCTAGAGACCTGAACACTGAAGCTTTCTTT. Translation: CSARDLNTEAFF.

This clonotype was counted between two and nine times. J is TRBJ1-1 and V is TRBV27, with unresolved D. The CDR3 covers 13 residues. Trimming left V 3 bases short and J 4 bases short, with 9 bases between. Germline V gene sequence: CDR1 MNHEY, CDR2 SMNVEV (reference sequence). The CDR3 reads CASSFHVGTEAFF. In DNA form, the CDR3 reads TGTGCCAGCAGTTTTCATGTGGGCACTGAAGCTTTCTTT.

The chain combines TRBV12-3 or TRBV12-4 with TRBJ2-7; no clear D. The CDR3 spans 14 residues. The V and J ends lost 4 bases and 8 bases respectively, with 18 bases between them. The CDR3 sequence: CASSYGSLPDKQYF. The CDR3 nucleotides read TGTGCCAGCAGTTACGGGTCCCTCCCTGACAAGCAGTACTTC.

This chain uses TRBV25-1 with TRBJ2-5, with a weak D call TRBD1 (5 bases). Germline CDR1 reads MGHDK; CDR2 reads SYGVNS. The V end lost 5 bases, the J end lost 1 base, and 8 bases lay between the germline ends. The CDR3 has 13 amino acids. The CDR3: CASSLQAQETQYF. In DNA, the CDR3 is TGTGCCAGCAGTCTACAGGCCCAAGAGACCCAGTACTTC.

This clonotype was counted at least ten times. The genes are TRBV7-3 and TRBJ1-1; the D gene is possibly TRBD1 (5 bases). The length of the CDR3 is 16 residues. Trimming removed 2 bases at V and 4 bases at J, with 17 bases between. Per germline, CDR1 SGHTA and CDR2 FQGTGA. CDR3 residues: CASSLAGPGSGTEAFF. DNA of the CDR3: TGTGCCAGCAGCTTAGCGGGCCCAGGGAGTGGCACTGAAGCTTTCTTT.

The chain recombines TRBV7-9 with TRBJ2-1; D call uncertain. CDR1 and CDR2 from the germline V gene are SEHNR and FQNEAQ (reference sequence). The CDR3 spans 17 residues. Deletions cut 5 bases from V and 7 bases from J, with 24 bases between. The CDR3: CASSKEDQVSSKNEQFF. CDR3 sequence (DNA): TGTGCCAGCAGCAAAGAGGACCAGGTCTCAAGTAAGAATGAGCAGTTCTTC.

The CDR3 region is CASSFREGDYNEQFF. CDR3 sequence (DNA): TGTGCCAGCAGCTTCCGGGAGGGAGACTACAATGAGCAGTTCTTC. The V gene is TRBV11-1, the J gene TRBJ2-1; 8 bases map to TRBD2. Germline-derived CDR1 and CDR2 are SGHAT and FQDESV (reference sequence). J gave up 3 bases and V 3 bases, and 4 bases lay outside the gene matches. The CDR3 is 15 residues long.

To note about this clonotype: A junction end diverges from the germline sequence, so it may reflect a read error. The chain links TRBV7-7 to TRBJ1-1, with TRBD1 as a possible D gene (6 bases). Per the germline V gene, CDR1 is SSHAT and CDR2 is FNYEAQ (reference sequence). The CDR3 totals 13 residues. As DNA, the CDR3 is TGTGCTAGCAGCTCGAACTTACAGGGAGAAGCTTTCTTT. Amino acids: CASSSNLQGEAFF.

The genes are TRBV20-1 and TRBJ1-5, with 7 nucleotides matching TRBD1. V trimming: 4 bases; J trimming: 7 bases; junction bases outside the gene matches: 4. CDR1 and CDR2 (germline): DFQATT, SNEGSKA (reference sequence). The length of the CDR3 is 12 residues. Here the CDR3 DNA reads TGCAGTGCTACATCAGGGGGACAGCCCCAGCATTTT. Amino acid sequence: CSATSGGQPQHF.